These T cell receptor beta chains were read from a single sample in a study of T cells in Graves' hyperthyroidism and ophthalmopathy. TCRdb redid the calling of the multiplex PCR reads with MiXCR, one entry per CDR3 protein. This table has a few hundred thousand distinct CDR3 sequences, 14% appearing once. The sequencing input was blood. The receptors were sampled from a woman in her 40s with Graves' hyperthyroidism. Each CDR3 is given with its conserved first and last residue. D genes are given only for firm matches. Only part of the rows carry a size: once, few, many, or a class if the clone is expanded.

abundance: many
v_gene: TRBV27
j_gene: TRBJ2-7
d_gene: TRBD1
CDR3aa: CASSPTTTGLVGEQYF
CDR3nt: TGTGCCAGCAGTCCGACCACGACAGGGCTGGTGGGGGAGCAGTACTTC

abundance: many
v_gene: TRBV15
j_gene: TRBJ1-5
d_gene: -
CDR3aa: CATSRDEVKPQHF
CDR3nt: TGTGCCACCAGCAGAGATGAGGTTAAGCCCCAGCATTTT

abundance: few
v_gene: TRBV10-3
j_gene: TRBJ2-7
d_gene: -
CDR3aa: CAISESNGKSYEQYF
CDR3nt: TGTGCCATCAGTGAGTCGAACGGGAAGTCCTACGAGCAGTACTTC

abundance: many
v_gene: TRBV9
j_gene: TRBJ2-1
d_gene: TRBD2
CDR3aa: CASSVDSGLAGVSRSYNEQFF
CDR3nt: TGTGCCAGCAGCGTAGACTCGGGACTAGCGGGAGTCTCGAGGTCCTACAATGAGCAGTTCTTC

abundance: many
v_gene: TRBV3-1
j_gene: TRBJ2-2
d_gene: -
CDR3aa: CASSQEVGSGTGELFF
CDR3nt: TGTGCCAGCAGCCAAGAGGTCGGGAGCGGCACCGGGGAGCTGTTTTTT

abundance: many
v_gene: TRBV7-8
j_gene: TRBJ2-3
d_gene: -
CDR3aa: CASSRGFTDTQYF
CDR3nt: TGTGCCAGCAGCCGAGGGTTCACAGATACGCAGTATTTT

abundance: many
v_gene: TRBV7-8
j_gene: TRBJ2-2
d_gene: -
CDR3aa: CASSSRLDSNTGELFF
CDR3nt: TGTGCCAGCAGCTCCCGCCTCGATTCGAACACCGGGGAGCTGTTTTTT

abundance: many
v_gene: TRBV11-1
j_gene: TRBJ2-5
d_gene: TRBD2
CDR3aa: CASSSLAAEQETQYF
CDR3nt: TGTGCCAGCAGCTCCCTAGCGGCAGAACAAGAGACCCAGTACTTC

abundance: many
v_gene: TRBV7-2
j_gene: TRBJ2-5
d_gene: -
CDR3aa: CASSLGGLVQETQYF
CDR3nt: TGTGCCAGCAGCTTAGGAGGACTCGTTCAAGAGACCCAGTACTTC

abundance: -
v_gene: TRBV6-1
j_gene: TRBJ1-2
d_gene: TRBD1
CDR3aa: CASSEAVGTGIYGYTF
CDR3nt: TGTGCCAGCAGTGAAGCGGTAGGGACAGGGATCTATGGCTACACCTTC

abundance: many
v_gene: TRBV28
j_gene: TRBJ1-5
d_gene: -
CDR3aa: CASSLGTAANQPQHF
CDR3nt: TGTGCCAGCAGTTTAGGCACGGCTGCCAATCAGCCCCAGCATTTT

abundance: -
v_gene: TRBV20-1
j_gene: TRBJ2-5
d_gene: -
CDR3aa: CSASMGQQETQYF
CDR3nt: TGCAGTGCTAGCATGGGTCAACAAGAGACCCAGTACTTC

abundance: many
v_gene: TRBV7-2
j_gene: TRBJ2-3
d_gene: -
CDR3aa: CASSLESVTDTQYF
CDR3nt: TGTGCCAGCAGCTTAGAATCGGTCACAGATACGCAGTATTTT

abundance: many
v_gene: TRBV5-6
j_gene: TRBJ2-2
d_gene: -
CDR3aa: CASSLQTGELFF
CDR3nt: TGTGCCAGCAGCTTGCAGACCGGGGAGCTGTTTTTT

abundance: -
v_gene: TRBV20-1
j_gene: TRBJ2-3
d_gene: TRBD2
CDR3aa: CSAISTSGRQDTQYF
CDR3nt: TGCAGTGCCATCAGTACTAGCGGGAGACAAGATACGCAGTATTTT

abundance: many
v_gene: TRBV10-3
j_gene: TRBJ1-5
d_gene: TRBD1
CDR3aa: CAISQGAGQPQHF
CDR3nt: TGTGCCATCAGTCAGGGGGCTGGTCAGCCCCAGCATTTT

abundance: -
v_gene: TRBV13
j_gene: TRBJ1-5
d_gene: -
CDR3aa: CASSSGGRAAQHF
CDR3nt: TGTGCCAGCAGCTCGGGAGGACGTGCAGCCCAGCATTTT

abundance: many
v_gene: TRBV7-2
j_gene: TRBJ2-1
d_gene: -
CDR3aa: CASSLQGTNNEQFF
CDR3nt: TGTGCCAGCAGCTTACAGGGGACCAACAATGAGCAGTTCTTC

abundance: many
v_gene: TRBV2
j_gene: TRBJ2-1
d_gene: TRBD1
CDR3aa: CASIWGQGAGSSYNEQFF
CDR3nt: TGTGCCAGCATCTGGGGACAGGGGGCTGGGAGCTCCTACAATGAGCAGTTCTTC

abundance: many
v_gene: TRBV3-1
j_gene: TRBJ1-1
d_gene: -
CDR3aa: CASSQVPGANTEAFF
CDR3nt: TGTGCCAGCAGCCAAGTACCGGGGGCAAACACTGAAGCTTTCTTT

abundance: -
v_gene: TRBV6-2/TRBV6-3
j_gene: TRBJ2-1
d_gene: TRBD1
CDR3aa: CASSPYRQGSSMDEQFF
CDR3nt: TGTGCCAGCAGCCCATATCGACAGGGGAGTAGCATGGATGAGCAGTTCTTC

abundance: -
v_gene: TRBV5-4
j_gene: TRBJ2-1
d_gene: TRBD2
CDR3aa: CASSLVGPGGNEQFF
CDR3nt: TGTGCCAGCAGCTTGGTGGGGCCCGGGGGGAATGAGCAGTTCTTC

abundance: -
v_gene: TRBV2
j_gene: TRBJ2-1
d_gene: TRBD2
CDR3aa: CASSEALGGARVFF
CDR3nt: TGTGCCAGCAGTGAAGCGCTCGGGGGGGCAAGAGTATTCTTC

abundance: many
v_gene: TRBV7-2
j_gene: TRBJ1-1
d_gene: -
CDR3aa: CASSPLDRLNTEAFF
CDR3nt: TGTGCCAGCAGCCCGTTAGACAGGTTGAACACTGAAGCTTTCTTT

abundance: -
v_gene: TRBV12-3/TRBV12-4
j_gene: TRBJ1-1
d_gene: -
CDR3aa: CASSLEGRDTEAFF
CDR3nt: TGTGCCAGCAGTTTAGAGGGCAGGGACACTGAAGCTTTCTTT

abundance: many
v_gene: TRBV5-1
j_gene: TRBJ2-3
d_gene: -
CDR3aa: CASKTAVSTDTQYF
CDR3nt: TGCGCCAGCAAGACCGCGGTGAGCACAGATACGCAGTATTTT

abundance: many
v_gene: TRBV6-1
j_gene: TRBJ2-7
d_gene: -
CDR3aa: CASSGTDFYEQYF
CDR3nt: TGTGCCAGCAGTGGTACAGACTTCTACGAGCAGTACTTC

abundance: many
v_gene: TRBV20-1
j_gene: TRBJ2-1
d_gene: TRBD2
CDR3aa: CSARGAGGAYNEQFF
CDR3nt: TGCAGTGCTAGAGGAGCGGGAGGCGCCTACAATGAGCAGTTCTTC

abundance: few
v_gene: TRBV6-1
j_gene: TRBJ1-5
d_gene: -
CDR3aa: CASIQTYSNQPQHF
CDR3nt: TGTGCCAGTATACAGACTTATAGCAATCAGCCCCAGCATTTT